A selection of T cell receptor beta chains follows, all from one sample in a study of shared clonotypes between healthy human individuals. Some clones are missing from TCRdb's copy, which holds only in-frame ones; the method was immunoSEQ multiplex PCR. The table records about 1,800,000 clones, about 95% of them present only once. Input material: naive CD8+ T cells sorted from blood. These receptors were taken from a man aged 18 to 29 in good health. Both conserved end residues are part of each CDR3. Each record gives: D gene, V gene, J gene, CDR3 length, CDR3 protein. The D gene is left open where the match is weak.

D: .
V: TRBV6-5
J: TRBJ1-1
length: 12
CDR3: CASSYDNAEAFF

D: .
V: TRBV21-1
J: TRBJ2-7
length: 16
CDR3: CASPFNRGPPLYEQYF

D: .
V: TRBV13
J: TRBJ2-1
length: 15
CDR3: CASSSTGSSYNEQFF

D: .
V: TRBV6-5
J: TRBJ2-3
length: 15
CDR3: CASSYALASGDTQYF

D: .
V: TRBV18
J: TRBJ2-7
length: 14
CDR3: CASSPSTGHYEQYF

D: TRBD2
V: TRBV7-9
J: TRBJ2-1
length: 19
CDR3: CASSFGLAGVNDGRNEQFF

D: .
V: TRBV7-9
J: TRBJ1-5
length: 17
CDR3: CASSVGGEAPEDQPQHF

D: TRBD1
V: TRBV4-1
J: TRBJ1-5
length: 16
CDR3: CASSQDVTGKHQPQHF

D: TRBD2
V: TRBV13
J: TRBJ2-5
length: 15
CDR3: CASSLRLALVETQYF

D: .
V: TRBV5-1
J: TRBJ2-7
length: 13
CDR3: CASSLDPSDEQYF

D: TRBD2
V: TRBV9
J: TRBJ2-7
length: 15
CDR3: CASSVGAGGTYEQYF

D: .
V: TRBV5-1
J: TRBJ1-2
length: 13
CDR3: CASSTGPSSGYTF

D: .
V: TRBV5-4
J: TRBJ2-2
length: 13
CDR3: CASSLEGAGELFF

D: TRBD2
V: TRBV27
J: TRBJ2-2
length: 14
CDR3: CASSLGTRTGELFF

D: .
V: TRBV27
J: TRBJ2-1
length: 12
CDR3: CASRHGSSEQFF

D: .
V: TRBV10-3
J: TRBJ1-6
length: 12
CDR3: CAISGGNSPLHF

D: .
V: TRBV7-9
J: TRBJ1-6
length: 15
CDR3: CASTLGEALNSPLHF

D: .
V: TRBV30
J: TRBJ2-7
length: 12
CDR3: CAWSPLGGEQYF

D: .
V: TRBV6-1
J: TRBJ1-3
length: 13
CDR3: CASSENYGNTIYF

D: TRBD2
V: TRBV4-3
J: TRBJ2-1
length: 17
CDR3: CASSHEELAGSYNEQFF

D: .
V: TRBV2
J: TRBJ2-5
length: 13
CDR3: CASSPGLGETQYF

D: .
V: TRBV4-3
J: TRBJ2-7
length: 13
CDR3: CASSQDLWDEQYF

D: .
V: TRBV29-1
J: TRBJ1-1
length: 11
CDR3: CSVLMNTEAFF

D: TRBD1
V: TRBV7-9
J: TRBJ2-5
length: 15
CDR3: CASSLTGGAEETQYF

D: .
V: TRBV19
J: TRBJ2-3
length: 15
CDR3: CASSPLASARDTQYF